The present TCR beta chain was sequenced within a study of T cell repertoires in cytomegalovirus infection (dated by TCRdb to about 2019). General notes on the study: Alongside well-studied HLA-B-restricted epitopes, the peptide stimulations were aimed at recently identified HLA-C-restricted CMV epitopes, whose presentation resists viral immunomodulation. Donor HLA type was relevant to the analysis, as public TCR beta signatures indicated carriage of CMV infection together with the matching HLA type. What the authors observed across the whole study: Carriers of CMV infection plus the relevant HLA type were discriminated by the cumulative frequency of public TCR beta family members in the study cohort and in an independent 352-donor cohort. The ex vivo response was dominated by HLA-C-restricted CMV-specific TCR beta clonotypes, which also provided the single most frequent clonotype in two of eight donors.

On this clonotype: The clone's antigen remains unknown. There are no base qualities to consult, and no much larger clone falls within one base.

The listed sequencing device is Illumina HiSeq 1500. The public reads were quality trimmed at Q25 with fastp and then assembled into clones with MiXCR by TCRdb, keeping productive beta chains. Rows are unified per CDR3 protein, each entry keeping the most common DNA and genes. In all, the sample holds around 540,000 distinct CDR3 sequences, and roughly a third of those were seen once. The ten largest clones take up 15% to 20% of the sample. Unmatched junction bases come to 10, with V trimmed by 6 bases and J by 4 bases. The CDR3 measures 16 amino acids from cysteine to phenylalanine. The CDR3 DNA has 48 bases and is translated from base 1. According to the germline V gene (reference sequence), CDR1 reads SGHKS and CDR2 reads YYEKEE. What this sample's treatment or condition label stands for: in vitro stimulation with specific CMV peptide epitopes to enrich CMV-specific T cells.

Sample: cultured PBMCs, taken from culture after CMV antigen stimulation. The clonotype was recovered from a human donor in good health (CMV status not recorded). Some clones in this sample may be carry-over from other donors' samples. The chain uses TRBV5-5 and TRBJ2-1; TRBD2 lines up with 10 middle nucleotides. The CDR3 protein: CASIPGGTSVYNEQFF. The bases are TGTGCCAGCATCCCGGGGGGGACTAGCGTGTACAATGAGCAGTTCTTC.